The rows below give T cell receptor beta chains drawn from one sample of a study of OX40 agonist ivuxolimab in advanced cancers. Here immunoSEQ multiplex PCR was the method, and the copy in TCRdb shows in-frame clones only, minus some. The sample holds 85,000 or so clones, around 86% seen once. This specimen consisted of CD4+ or CD8+ T cells sorted from blood, obtained in a trial of the OX40 agonist ivuxolimab. These receptors originate from an adult with an advanced solid tumor such as melanoma, head and neck, liver or kidney cancer. Each CDR3 is given with its conserved first and last residue. A D gene is named only where the DNA matches it firmly. A row's size may be missing; if present it is once, few, many or a size class.

d_call: -
clone_size: few
j_call: TRBJ1-2
v_call: TRBV28
cdr3_nt: TGTGCCAGCAGTTTGTCAGCCAACTATGGCTACACCTTC
cdr3_aa: CASSLSANYGYTF

d_call: -
clone_size: -
j_call: TRBJ1-1
v_call: TRBV2
cdr3_nt: TGTGCCAGCAGGGAGGAGAACTCCCTTGGGGCTTTCTTT
cdr3_aa: CASREENSLGAFF

d_call: -
clone_size: -
j_call: TRBJ2-1
v_call: TRBV4-2
cdr3_nt: TGTGCCAGCAGCCAAGATCTTGGCCGCGAGCAGTTCTTC
cdr3_aa: CASSQDLGREQFF

d_call: TRBD1
clone_size: -
j_call: TRBJ2-1
v_call: TRBV5-4
cdr3_nt: TGTGCCAGCAGCTTGACGCCTTGGGGACAGCGAAACAATGAGCAGTTCTTC
cdr3_aa: CASSLTPWGQRNNEQFF

d_call: TRBD1
clone_size: -
j_call: TRBJ2-7
v_call: TRBV10-1
cdr3_nt: TGCGCCAGCAGTCCGAACAGGGGACAGCAGTACTTC
cdr3_aa: CASSPNRGQQYF

d_call: -
clone_size: -
j_call: TRBJ1-6
v_call: TRBV14
cdr3_nt: TGTGCCAGCAGCCAAGGGAAGAGAAATTCACCCCTCCACTTT
cdr3_aa: CASSQGKRNSPLHF

d_call: -
clone_size: -
j_call: TRBJ1-3
v_call: TRBV7-2
cdr3_nt: TGTGCCAGCAGTCAGGGTGGAAGGGTCAGGGGAAACACCATATATTTT
cdr3_aa: CASSQGGRVRGNTIYF

d_call: TRBD1
clone_size: -
j_call: TRBJ2-6
v_call: TRBV5-1
cdr3_nt: TGCGCCGGACCACCAAAGGACAGGGAAGTCCTTCCTGGGGCCAACGTCCTGACTTTC
cdr3_aa: CAGPPKDREVLPGANVLTF

d_call: TRBD1
clone_size: -
j_call: TRBJ1-3
v_call: TRBV29-1
cdr3_nt: TGCAGCGTTGGAGGGGACAGGGGGCAAAGAAACACCATATATTTT
cdr3_aa: CSVGGDRGQRNTIYF

d_call: -
clone_size: few
j_call: TRBJ2-4
v_call: TRBV7-2
cdr3_nt: TGTGCCAGCAGCCCCGGGACTGGAGTAGCCAAAAACATTCAGTACTTC
cdr3_aa: CASSPGTGVAKNIQYF

d_call: TRBD1
clone_size: -
j_call: TRBJ2-4
v_call: TRBV2
cdr3_nt: TGTGCCAGCAGCGCCCAGGGGGCGACCAAAAACATTCAGTACTTC
cdr3_aa: CASSAQGATKNIQYF

d_call: -
clone_size: -
j_call: TRBJ1-6
v_call: TRBV15
cdr3_nt: TGTGCCACCTCGTCCCTGTGGACACAGGATTCACCCCTCCACTTT
cdr3_aa: CATSSLWTQDSPLHF

d_call: TRBD2
clone_size: -
j_call: TRBJ2-7
v_call: TRBV5-1
cdr3_nt: TGCGCCAGCAGCTTGGCGGGGGGAGTCTACGAGCAGTACTTC
cdr3_aa: CASSLAGGVYEQYF

d_call: TRBD2
clone_size: -
j_call: TRBJ2-3
v_call: TRBV19
cdr3_nt: TGTGCCAGTAGTCCCCTCAGCGGGACTAGCAGCACAGATACGCAGTATTTT
cdr3_aa: CASSPLSGTSSTDTQYF

d_call: TRBD2
clone_size: -
j_call: TRBJ2-2
v_call: TRBV5-4
cdr3_nt: TGTGCCAGCAGCACCGGGACTAGCGGGGGGGCCGGGGAGCTGTTTTTT
cdr3_aa: CASSTGTSGGAGELFF

d_call: TRBD1
clone_size: many
j_call: TRBJ1-5
v_call: TRBV28
cdr3_nt: TGTGCCAGCAGCAAACCCGCTGGCAGGGGGTTGTATCAGCCCCAGCATTTT
cdr3_aa: CASSKPAGRGLYQPQHF

d_call: -
clone_size: -
j_call: TRBJ1-2
v_call: TRBV7-9
cdr3_nt: TGTGCCAGCAGCTTAGGGCGGGACATAACAGTGGGGAACTATGGCTACACCTTC
cdr3_aa: CASSLGRDITVGNYGYTF

d_call: -
clone_size: -
j_call: TRBJ1-3
v_call: TRBV19
cdr3_nt: TGTGCCAGTAGCAGTATGCGGGTAAATGGAAACACCATATATTTT
cdr3_aa: CASSSMRVNGNTIYF

d_call: -
clone_size: -
j_call: TRBJ2-5
v_call: TRBV11-2
cdr3_nt: TGTGCCAGCAGCTTAATCCGAGGTCAGAGACCGGCCCAGTACTTC
cdr3_aa: CASSLIRGQRPAQYF

d_call: TRBD2
clone_size: once
j_call: TRBJ2-1
v_call: TRBV18
cdr3_nt: TGTGCCAGCTCTCCGGGGGGTTCCTACAATGAGCAGTTCTTC
cdr3_aa: CASSPGGSYNEQFF

d_call: TRBD2
clone_size: -
j_call: TRBJ2-2
v_call: TRBV5-1
cdr3_nt: TGCGCCAGCAGCCGCAGGGAGCGGGGCACCGGGGAGCTGTTTTTT
cdr3_aa: CASSRRERGTGELFF

d_call: TRBD1
clone_size: -
j_call: TRBJ2-5
v_call: TRBV2
cdr3_nt: TGTGCCAGCAGGGCAAACCTAGACAGGGGTGGAGAGACCCAGTACTTC
cdr3_aa: CASRANLDRGGETQYF